Listed here are 14 T cell receptor beta chains from one sample, sequenced in a study of T cell responses to AZD1222 COVID-19 vaccine. Assay: immunoSEQ multiplex PCR; the TCRdb copy retains only in-frame clones and omits some. Among 79,000 or so clones listed, about 92% were seen once. The sample in question was peripheral blood, obtained 28 days after the second AZD1222 dose. These receptors all stem from an adult who received the AZD1222 COVID-19 vaccine.

The V and J genes are TRBV19 and TRBJ1-6; the D is unclear. Per germline, CDR1 LNHDA and CDR2 SQIVND (reference sequence). V lost 1 base and J lost 3, with 7 bases in between. The CDR3 totals 15 residues. CDR3 protein: CASSIGGSYNSPLHF. The CDR3 nucleotides read TGTGCCAGTAGTATAGGTGGCAGCTATAATTCACCCCTCCACTTT.

The rearrangement links TRBV5-1 to TRBJ2-3, with 14 bases that match TRBD2. CDR1 is SGHRS, CDR2 YFSETQ, per germline. The CDR3 extends over 16 amino acids. Trimming took 3 bases from V and 5 from J; bases not matched to a gene: 5. The CDR3, as DNA: TGCGCCAGCAGCTCGACTAGCGGGGGGGCCTTAGATACGCAGTATTTT. Protein: CASSSTSGGALDTQYF.

V usage is TRBV27 and J usage is TRBJ1-1; weak D call: TRBD1 (5 bases). The V end was cut by 5 bases, the J end by 4 bases, with 11 bases between. The CDR3 runs to 13 residues. CDR1 and CDR2 from the germline V gene are MNHEY and SMNVEV (reference sequence). CDR3 in amino acids: CASSISGGTEAFF. CDR3 nucleotides: TGTGCCAGCAGTATTTCTGGGGGCACTGAAGCTTTCTTT.

The J gene is TRBJ2-1, the V gene TRBV11-2, with D perhaps matching TRBD2 (6 bases). The CDR3 has 12 residues. Trimming took off 4 bases at V and 7 bases at J, with 8 bases between the two ends. Per the germline V gene, CDR1 is SGHAT and CDR2 is FQNNGV. As DNA, the CDR3 is TGTGCCAGCAGCTCGGACTATAATGAGCAGTTCTTC. This codes for CASSSDYNEQFF.

The chain combines TRBV18 with TRBJ2-3; D ambiguous. CDR3 size: 15 residues. V was cut by 4 bases and J by 0 bases, with 11 bases left in between. The germline V gene has CDR1 KGHSH and CDR2 LQKENI. In nucleotides, the CDR3 is TGTGCCAGCTCACTGGGCGGCTCTAGCACAGATACGCAGTATTTT. Amino acid sequence: CASSLGGSSTDTQYF.

This chain connects TRBV27 to TRBJ1-1; unclear D gene. The CDR3 contains 14 residues. The germline V gene has CDR1 MNHEY and CDR2 SMNVEV (reference sequence). Trimming took off 5 bases at V and 0 bases at J, with 10 bases between the two ends. DNA of the CDR3: TGTGCCAGCAGTATCCGACACATGAACACTGAAGCTTTCTTT. Its protein product is CASSIRHMNTEAFF.

This sequence joins TRBV2 and TRBJ1-1, with TRBD1 identical over 7 bases. V lost 4 bases, J lost 0 bases, and 14 bases stayed unmatched. This CDR3 is 18 amino acids long. CDR1 is SNHLY, CDR2 FYNNEI, per germline. CDR3 residues: CASSVPRRTGGLNTEAFF. CDR3 nucleotides: TGTGCCAGCAGTGTCCCCCGTCGGACAGGTGGGTTGAACACTGAAGCTTTCTTT.

The chain carries TRBV6-1 and TRBJ1-1; D is unclear. Trimming removed 3 bases from V and 5 bases from J, with 16 bases in between. The germline V gene encodes CDR1 MNHNS and CDR2 SASEGT. This CDR3 is 15 amino acids long. CDR3 nucleotide sequence: TGTGCCAGCAGTGATGGAGTGTGGAGGGTTACTGAAGCTTTCTTT. This encodes CASSDGVWRVTEAFF.

This chain joins TRBV6-5 and TRBJ1-2; TRBD1 is a possible D gene (6 bases). With 8 bases removed from V and 5 bases from J, the gap between germline ends came to 12 bases. The germline V gene encodes CDR1 MNHEY and CDR2 SVGAGI. The CDR3 runs to 12 residues. The CDR3 sequence is CASGTDRYGYTF. Written as DNA, the CDR3 is TGTGCCAGCGGAACGGACAGATATGGCTACACCTTC.

The CDR3 sequence: CASSINEVPSYNEQFF. CDR3 bases: TGTGCCAGTAGTATCAACGAGGTCCCCTCCTACAATGAGCAGTTCTTC. The J gene is TRBJ2-1, the V gene TRBV19; D gene unclear. CDR3 length equals 16 residues. The germline CDR1 and CDR2 sequences are LNHDA and SQIVND (reference sequence). V lost 3 bases, J lost 0 bases, and 12 bases lay in between.

This clone has only one observation. The chain links TRBV9 to TRBJ2-5; D not certain. Germline V gene data show CDR1 as SGDLS and CDR2 as YYNGEE. The CDR3 runs 14 residues. V lost 5 bases, J lost 5 bases, and 16 bases lay in between. CDR3 region: CASRFDWLSETQYF. CDR3 nucleotide sequence: TGTGCCAGCAGGTTTGACTGGCTGTCGGAGACCCAGTACTTC. The full variable domain, in which reference TRBV9 and TRBJ2-5 provide the parts outside the CDR3, is DSGVTQTPKHLITATGQRVTLRCSPRSGDLSVYWYQQSLDQGLQFLIQYYNGEERAKGNILERFSAQQFPDLHSELNLSSLELGDSALYFCASRFDWLSETQYFGPGTRLLVL.

The chain couples TRBV5-1 to TRBJ2-3, with D perhaps matching TRBD2 (5 bases). The germline V gene has CDR1 SGHRS and CDR2 YFSETQ. CDR3 length: 13 amino acids. V gave up 1 base and J gave up 6 bases, with 9 bases separating them. CDR3: CASSLISGDTQYF. The CDR3 nucleotides read TGCGCCAGCAGCTTGATATCGGGGGATACGCAGTATTTT.

This clone was found once. This sequence joins TRBV18 and TRBJ1-5; 8 positions agree with TRBD1. The germline V gene has CDR1 KGHSH and CDR2 LQKENI. The V and J ends lost 3 bases and 0 bases, in that order; junction bases with no gene match: 13. The CDR3 loop spans 19 amino acids. Written as DNA, the CDR3 is TGTGCCAGCTCACCGCCCACCGGGACAGGAATGTATAGCAATCAGCCCCAGCATTTT. This encodes CASSPPTGTGMYSNQPQHF.

The chain combines TRBV4-3 with TRBJ2-5; 13 bases map to TRBD2. This CDR3 region has 16 residues. The ends lost 4 bases at V and 13 bases at J; junction bases unmatched: 15. Germline V lookup: CDR1 LGHNA, CDR2 YSLEER. The CDR3 spells CASSRSQGLAGPPGYF. The CDR3, as DNA: TGCGCCAGCAGCCGGTCCCAGGGACTAGCGGGGCCCCCGGGGTACTTC.